This is a list of T cell receptor beta chains from one sample in a study of blood T cell repertoires in COVID-19. Some clones are missing from TCRdb's copy, which holds only in-frame ones; the method was immunoSEQ multiplex PCR. The sample holds 65,000 or so clones, 75% to 90% seen once. The sample comprised peripheral blood. Every receptor here comes from a young man with COVID-19, enrolled during active disease. Each CDR3 is given with its conserved first and last residue. A D gene is named only where the DNA matches it firmly. Expanded clones get a size class; other rows say once, few or many, or leave the size out.

CDR3nt	CDR3aa	abundance	v_gene	j_gene	d_gene
TGTGCCAGCAGTGGCAGCGGGGCGGGCACAGATACGCAGTATTTT	CASSGSGAGTDTQYF	.	TRBV2	TRBJ2-3	TRBD2
TGCGCCAGCAGCCAACCCCGACAGTCTAACTATGGCTACACCTTC	CASSQPRQSNYGYTF	.	TRBV4-1	TRBJ1-2	.
TGTGCCAGCAGTTACGCGGGGGAGGTCACAGATACGCAGTATTTT	CASSYAGEVTDTQYF	.	TRBV6-2/TRBV6-3	TRBJ2-3	TRBD2
TGCAGTGCTAGTGGACTAGCGGGAGGTGGCAACGAGCAGTACTTC	CSASGLAGGGNEQYF	.	TRBV20-1	TRBJ2-7	TRBD2
TGTGCCAGCAGCTCCGGGGGACTAGCGAGAAGCTACGAGCAGTACTTC	CASSSGGLARSYEQYF	few	TRBV7-2	TRBJ2-7	TRBD2
TGTGCCAGCAGTTACCGGACTAGCGGGAGGTCCTACGAGCAGTACTTC	CASSYRTSGRSYEQYF	.	TRBV6-2/TRBV6-3	TRBJ2-7	TRBD2
TGCGCCAGCAGCATTCGGGACAGGGGCGACTATGGCTACACCTTC	CASSIRDRGDYGYTF	.	TRBV4-1	TRBJ1-2	TRBD1
TGTGCCAGCAGCTTAGACAGCACCACCACAGATACGCAGTATTTT	CASSLDSTTTDTQYF	.	TRBV7-9	TRBJ2-3	.
TGTGCCAGCTCACTGGGACAGGGGACCAACTATGGCTACACCTTC	CASSLGQGTNYGYTF	.	TRBV18	TRBJ1-2	TRBD1
TGTGCCAGCAGTCCCGCCTTGACAGGGGGTAACGAGCAGTACTTC	CASSPALTGGNEQYF	.	TRBV28	TRBJ2-7	TRBD1
TGTGCCACCAGAGGAGTAGCGGGAGGCGAGCAGTACTTC	CATRGVAGGEQYF	.	TRBV24-1	TRBJ2-7	TRBD2
TGTGCCAGCAGCCCTTGGGGCCTCGACGGCGAGCAGTACTTC	CASSPWGLDGEQYF	few	TRBV11-2	TRBJ2-7	.
TGCAGTGCTAGTACGGCTAACTATGGCTACACCTTC	CSASTANYGYTF	.	TRBV20-1	TRBJ1-2	.
TGTGCCACCAGCAGAGATAGGGGGGGCGAAGTTCCCCTCCCACTCCACTTT	CATSRDRGGEVPLPLHF	.	TRBV15	TRBJ1-6	.
TGTGCCAGCAGTTCGGACAGGGCCACTGAAGCTTTCTTT	CASSSDRATEAFF	.	TRBV6-5	TRBJ1-1	TRBD1
TGTGCCAGCAGCTTAGGAGGGTCTGACATTCAGTACTTC	CASSLGGSDIQYF	few	TRBV11-3	TRBJ2-4	.
TGTGCCAGCAGTGAGGGAGGAGAGCAGTTCTTC	CASSEGGEQFF	.	TRBV2	TRBJ2-1	.
TGTGCCAGCAGCCCAGACAGGGTCACTGAAGCTTTCTTT	CASSPDRVTEAFF	.	TRBV27	TRBJ1-1	TRBD1
TGTGCCAGCTCACTCGGGACAGACTCCTACGAGCAGTACTTC	CASSLGTDSYEQYF	.	TRBV18	TRBJ2-7	TRBD1
TGTGCCAGCAGTTATAAAGGGGCTCTGTCTGAAGCTTTCTTT	CASSYKGALSEAFF	once	TRBV6-2/TRBV6-3	TRBJ1-1	.
TGTGCCAGCAGTTTAAGCTGGGGGACAGGGCAGAACACTGAAGCTTTCTTT	CASSLSWGTGQNTEAFF	.	TRBV28	TRBJ1-1	TRBD1
TGTGCCAGCTCAGGGGATAACTCTGGGGCCAACGTCCTGACTTTC	CASSGDNSGANVLTF	once	TRBV2	TRBJ2-6	.
TGCAGCGTTGCCGCAGGGTCGCGGGAAAAACTGTTTTTT	CSVAAGSREKLFF	.	TRBV29-1	TRBJ1-4	.
TGCGCCAGCAGCCAAGGCAGGGGGCAGGAAAAACTGTTTTTT	CASSQGRGQEKLFF	.	TRBV4-3	TRBJ1-4	TRBD1
TGCAGCGTTGAGATGGTAGGGGATCGGTATGGCTACACCTTC	CSVEMVGDRYGYTF	.	TRBV29-1	TRBJ1-2	.
TGTGCCAGCAGCTTAGTACCAGGGATGAACACTGAAGCTTTCTTT	CASSLVPGMNTEAFF	.	TRBV11-2	TRBJ1-1	.
TGTGCCAGCAATCGGTCGCTCAAGGAGACCCAGTACTTC	CASNRSLKETQYF	.	TRBV6-5	TRBJ2-5	.
TGTGCCAGCAGCCAAGGGTGGGGCGGAGTACAGCCCCAGCATTTT	CASSQGWGGVQPQHF	.	TRBV3-1/TRBV3-2	TRBJ1-5	.
TGTGCCACCAGCAGAGAGGGGGCGTATAGCAATCAGCCCCAGCATTTT	CATSREGAYSNQPQHF	.	TRBV15	TRBJ1-5	.
TGTGCCAGCAGCGATACCGCCGGGACAGCTTCTTCACCCCTCCACTTT	CASSDTAGTASSPLHF	.	TRBV5-5	TRBJ1-6	TRBD1
TGTGCCAGCACCCCAGCGGGGGGACAAGAGACCCAGTACTTC	CASTPAGGQETQYF	few	TRBV28	TRBJ2-5	TRBD2
TGTGCCAGCTCACCTAACAGGGATTCGCAGTTCTTC	CASSPNRDSQFF	.	TRBV18	TRBJ2-1	.
TGTGCCAGCAGCTTATGGACAGCGGGCAATCAGCCCCAGCATTTT	CASSLWTAGNQPQHF	.	TRBV7-2	TRBJ1-5	.
TGTGCCTGGACTCTCGTCGGTGGCTACGAGCAGTACTTC	CAWTLVGGYEQYF	few	TRBV30	TRBJ2-7	.
TGCGCCAGCAGCTTGGCACAGACGAACACTGAAGCTTTCTTT	CASSLAQTNTEAFF	.	TRBV5-1	TRBJ1-1	.
TGTGCCAGTAGTATAGTGGAGAGCTACAATGAGCAGTTCTTC	CASSIVESYNEQFF	once	TRBV19	TRBJ2-1	.
TGCGCCAGCAGCTTGGGTCCGGGCCCAGAGAGGGACACCGGGGAGCTGTTTTTT	CASSLGPGPERDTGELFF	.	TRBV5-1	TRBJ2-2	.
TGTGCCAGCAGCTTCGGGGAGCGGAATGAGCAGTTCTTC	CASSFGERNEQFF	.	TRBV7-9	TRBJ2-1	.
TGTGCCAGTAGTATTTTGGCAGGGAACACTGAAGCTTTCTTT	CASSILAGNTEAFF	once	TRBV19	TRBJ1-1	.
TGTGCCAGCAGGGCCGGGACTAGCGGCTACGAGCAGTACTTC	CASRAGTSGYEQYF	.	TRBV2	TRBJ2-7	TRBD2
TGTGCCAGCAGAATGGGGCCTAATTCACCCCTCCACTTT	CASRMGPNSPLHF	.	TRBV6-4	TRBJ1-6	.
TGTGCCAGCAGTGATTTGGGACAGGGTCAATATGGCTACACCTTC	CASSDLGQGQYGYTF	.	TRBV6-1	TRBJ1-2	TRBD1
TGTGCCAGCAGCCCCCGACTAGCGGGAGAGGAAAGCACAGATACGCAGTATTTT	CASSPRLAGEESTDTQYF	.	TRBV9	TRBJ2-3	TRBD2
TGTGCCACCAGCAGGGGGGCAGCCTACGAGCAGTACTTC	CATSRGAAYEQYF	once	TRBV15	TRBJ2-7	.
TGTGCCAGCAGTTACGGACTAGCAAGGGATACGCAGTATTTT	CASSYGLARDTQYF	.	TRBV6-5	TRBJ2-3	TRBD2
TGTGCCAGCAGTTTCCCCGGGACTAGCTTATCCGGGGAGCTGTTTTTT	CASSFPGTSLSGELFF	.	TRBV28	TRBJ2-2	TRBD2
TGTGCCAGCAGTTTTCAGGGAAATCAGCCCCAGCATTTT	CASSFQGNQPQHF	.	TRBV12-3/TRBV12-4	TRBJ1-5	.
TGCGCCAGCAGCACTCGACAGGGGCCCGAGCAGTACTTC	CASSTRQGPEQYF	.	TRBV4-1	TRBJ2-7	TRBD1
TGTGCCAGCAGTGAGTCCGGGACAGGGGTAGATACGCAGTATTTT	CASSESGTGVDTQYF	.	TRBV25-1	TRBJ2-3	TRBD1
TGTGCCACCAGCAGAGATACCAGGACAGGGAATTCTGGGGCCAACGTCCTGACTTTC	CATSRDTRTGNSGANVLTF	.	TRBV15	TRBJ2-6	TRBD1
TGTGCCAGCAGCCAAGATACCTGGCAATCCTACAATGAGCAGTTCTTC	CASSQDTWQSYNEQFF	once	TRBV4-2	TRBJ2-1	.
TGTGCCAGCAGCGTGTACTCCGGGTTGGGTAATGAAAAACTGTTTTTT	CASSVYSGLGNEKLFF	.	TRBV9	TRBJ1-4	.
TGTGCCAGCTCACCAGGACAGTGGAACACTGAAGCTTTCTTT	CASSPGQWNTEAFF	.	TRBV18	TRBJ1-1	.
TGTGCCACCCGGGACAAGGCGTACACTGAAGCTTTCTTT	CATRDKAYTEAFF	.	TRBV5-4	TRBJ1-1	.
TGTGCCAGCAAGGGGAGGGCGGGGGCCGGCCAAGAGACCCAGTACTTC	CASKGRAGAGQETQYF	.	TRBV2	TRBJ2-5	.
TGTGCCACCAGCAGAGCACTCCCTCCGTCTAGGCTCTACAATGAGCAGTTCTTC	CATSRALPPSRLYNEQFF	.	TRBV15	TRBJ2-1	.
TGTGCCAGCAGCTCCCCGGACAGGGATTCACTTTATGGCTACACCTTC	CASSSPDRDSLYGYTF	.	TRBV7-9	TRBJ1-2	TRBD1
TGTGCCGCCTCAAGGCGACGTTGGACTAGCGGGAGTCCCTACGAGCAGTACTTC	CAASRRRWTSGSPYEQYF	.	TRBV10-3	TRBJ2-7	TRBD2
TGTGCCAGCAGTGAATCCAGGGGGCGGAAAGAAAAACTGTTTTTT	CASSESRGRKEKLFF	few	TRBV2	TRBJ1-4	TRBD1
TGTGCCAGCAGCCAAGAGGGGGGTTGGGAGGAGCAGTACTTC	CASSQEGGWEEQYF	.	TRBV14	TRBJ2-7	.